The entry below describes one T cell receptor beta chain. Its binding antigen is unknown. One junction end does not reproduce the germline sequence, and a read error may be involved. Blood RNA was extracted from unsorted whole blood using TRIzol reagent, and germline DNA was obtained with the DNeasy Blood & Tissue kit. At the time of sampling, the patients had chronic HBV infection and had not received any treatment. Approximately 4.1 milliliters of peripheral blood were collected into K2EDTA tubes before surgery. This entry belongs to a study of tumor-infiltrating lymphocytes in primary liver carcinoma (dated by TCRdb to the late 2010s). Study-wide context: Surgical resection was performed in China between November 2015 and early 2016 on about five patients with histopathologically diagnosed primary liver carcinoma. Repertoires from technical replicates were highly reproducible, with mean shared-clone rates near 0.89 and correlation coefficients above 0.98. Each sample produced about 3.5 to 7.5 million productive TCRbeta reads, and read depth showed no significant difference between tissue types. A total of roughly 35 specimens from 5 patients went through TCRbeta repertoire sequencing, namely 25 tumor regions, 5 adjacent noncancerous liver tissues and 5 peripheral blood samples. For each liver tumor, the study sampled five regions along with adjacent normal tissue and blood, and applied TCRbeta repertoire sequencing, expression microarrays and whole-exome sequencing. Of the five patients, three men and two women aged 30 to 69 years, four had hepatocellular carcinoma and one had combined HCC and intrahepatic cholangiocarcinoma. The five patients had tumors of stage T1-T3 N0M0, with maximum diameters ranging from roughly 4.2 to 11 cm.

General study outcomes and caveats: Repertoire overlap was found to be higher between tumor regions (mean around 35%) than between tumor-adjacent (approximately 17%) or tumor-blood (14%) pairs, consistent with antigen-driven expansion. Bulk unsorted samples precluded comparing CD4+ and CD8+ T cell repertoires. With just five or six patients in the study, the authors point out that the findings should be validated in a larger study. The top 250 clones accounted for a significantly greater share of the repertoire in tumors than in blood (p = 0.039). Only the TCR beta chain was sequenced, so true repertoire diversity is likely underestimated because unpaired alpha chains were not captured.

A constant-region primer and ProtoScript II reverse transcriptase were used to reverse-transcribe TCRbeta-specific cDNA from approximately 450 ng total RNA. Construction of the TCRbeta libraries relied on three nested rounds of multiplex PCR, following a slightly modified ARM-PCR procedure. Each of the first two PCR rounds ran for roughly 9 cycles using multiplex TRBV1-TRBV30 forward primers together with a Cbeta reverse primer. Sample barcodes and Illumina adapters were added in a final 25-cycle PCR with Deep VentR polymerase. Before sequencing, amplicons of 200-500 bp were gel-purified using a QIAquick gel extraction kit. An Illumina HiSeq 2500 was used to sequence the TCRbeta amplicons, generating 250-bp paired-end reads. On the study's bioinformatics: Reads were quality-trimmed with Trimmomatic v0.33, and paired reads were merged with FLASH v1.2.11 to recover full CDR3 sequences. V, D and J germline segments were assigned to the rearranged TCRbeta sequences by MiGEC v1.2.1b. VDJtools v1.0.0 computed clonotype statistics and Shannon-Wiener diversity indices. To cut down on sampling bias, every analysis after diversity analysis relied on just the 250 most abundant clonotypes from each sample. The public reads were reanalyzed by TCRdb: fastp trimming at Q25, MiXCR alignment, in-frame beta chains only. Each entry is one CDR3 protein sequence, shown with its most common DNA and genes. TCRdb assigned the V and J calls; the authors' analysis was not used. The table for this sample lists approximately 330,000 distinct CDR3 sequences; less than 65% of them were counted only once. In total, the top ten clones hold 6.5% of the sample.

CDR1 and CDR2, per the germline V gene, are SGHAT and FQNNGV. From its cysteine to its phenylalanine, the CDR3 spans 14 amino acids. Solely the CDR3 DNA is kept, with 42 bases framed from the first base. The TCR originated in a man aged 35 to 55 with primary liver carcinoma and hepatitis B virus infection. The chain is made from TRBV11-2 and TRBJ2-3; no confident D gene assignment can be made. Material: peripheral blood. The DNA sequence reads TGTGCCAGCAGCTTCGGTGGGTTTAACGAAAATTCTACCTTT. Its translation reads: CASSFGGFNENSTF.